Below, one T cell receptor beta chain is given with its context. The data were obtained in a study of T cell changes during pregnancy in multiple sclerosis. TCRdb's copy holds only in-frame clones and misses some; the assay was immunoSEQ multiplex PCR. The sample has around 72,000 clones, around nine tenths seen once. V gave up 7 bases and J gave up 4 bases; unmatched junction bases: 6. This CDR3 contains 14 residues. CDR1 is MNHNS, CDR2 SASEGT, per germline. The chain combines TRBV6-1 with TRBJ2-3; 9 bases agree with TRBD2. The sample in question was CD4+ T cells from peripheral blood mononuclear cells, obtained before pregnancy. The sequence was obtained from a female donor with multiple sclerosis, enrolled in a pregnancy study. The CDR3 nucleotides read TGTGCCAGCACCCTGGCGGGGGGGGCAGATACGCAGTATTTT. The encoded protein is CASTLAGGADTQYF.